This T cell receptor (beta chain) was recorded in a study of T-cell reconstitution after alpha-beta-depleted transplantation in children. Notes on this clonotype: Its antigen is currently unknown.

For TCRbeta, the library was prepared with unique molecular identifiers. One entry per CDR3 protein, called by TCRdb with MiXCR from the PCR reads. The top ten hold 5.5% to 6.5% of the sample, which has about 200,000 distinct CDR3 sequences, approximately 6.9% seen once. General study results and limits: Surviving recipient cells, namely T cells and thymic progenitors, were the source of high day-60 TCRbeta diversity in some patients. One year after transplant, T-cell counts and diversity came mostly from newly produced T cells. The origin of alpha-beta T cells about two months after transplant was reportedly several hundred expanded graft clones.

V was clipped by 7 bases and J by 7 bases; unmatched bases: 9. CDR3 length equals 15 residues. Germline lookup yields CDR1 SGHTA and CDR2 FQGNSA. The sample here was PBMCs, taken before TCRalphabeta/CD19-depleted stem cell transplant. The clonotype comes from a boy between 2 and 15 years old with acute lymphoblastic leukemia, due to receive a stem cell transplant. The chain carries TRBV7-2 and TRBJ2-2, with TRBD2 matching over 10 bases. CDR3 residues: CASTQMASGSGELFF. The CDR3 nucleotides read TGTGCCAGCACGCAAATGGCTAGCGGGAGCGGGGAGCTGTTTTTT.